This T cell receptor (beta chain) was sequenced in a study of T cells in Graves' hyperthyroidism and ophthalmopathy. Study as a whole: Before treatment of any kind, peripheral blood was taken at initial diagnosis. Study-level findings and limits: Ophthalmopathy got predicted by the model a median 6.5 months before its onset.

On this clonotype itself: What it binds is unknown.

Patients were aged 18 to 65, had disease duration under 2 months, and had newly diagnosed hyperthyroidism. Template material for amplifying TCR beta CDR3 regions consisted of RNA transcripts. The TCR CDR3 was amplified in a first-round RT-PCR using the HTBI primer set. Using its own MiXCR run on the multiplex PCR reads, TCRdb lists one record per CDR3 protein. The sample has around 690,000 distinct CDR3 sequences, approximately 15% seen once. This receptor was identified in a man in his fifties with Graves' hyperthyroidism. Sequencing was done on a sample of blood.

CDR3 protein: CSAIGQGGGLYGYTF. In DNA, the CDR3 is TGCAGCGCCATAGGACAGGGGGGAGGTTTATATGGCTACACCTTC. The chain couples TRBV29-1 to TRBJ1-2; TRBD1 aligns across 10 bases. Germline CDR1 reads SQVTM; CDR2 reads ANQGSEA. V trimming: 7 bases; J trimming: 5 bases; junction bases outside the gene matches: 13. The CDR3 spans 15 residues.